This is a list of T cell receptor beta chains from one sample in a study of breast tumors, draining lymph nodes, adjacent tissues. TCRdb recomputed calls from the multiplex PCR reads with MiXCR, one row per CDR3 protein. Here the sample spans tens of thousands of distinct CDR3 sequences, about 40% being singletons. Sequenced material: breast tumor tissue. These receptors were obtained from a female donor with breast cancer. Some clones in this sample may be carry-over from other donors' samples. The CDR3 runs from the conserved cysteine through the conserved F or W. The order of the fields is D gene, clone size, V gene, J gene, CDR3 DNA, CDR3 protein. D genes are given only for firm matches. The size of a clone is reported for some rows only, either as once, few or many, or as a class for expanded clones.

D gene: -
clone size: many
V gene: TRBV6-5
J gene: TRBJ1-6
CDR3 DNA: TGTGCCAGCAGCCCGGGGGTTAATTATAATTCACCCCTCCACTTT
CDR3 protein: CASSPGVNYNSPLHF

D gene: -
clone size: many
V gene: TRBV9
J gene: TRBJ1-4
CDR3 DNA: TGTGCCAGCAGTCCGGGAGGGACAACAACTAATGAAAAACTGTTTTTT
CDR3 protein: CASSPGGTTTNEKLFF

D gene: -
clone size: many
V gene: TRBV4-2
J gene: TRBJ1-3
CDR3 DNA: TGTGCCAGCAGCCAAGATCGTGGCCGACGCCTCTCTGGAAACACCATATATTTT
CDR3 protein: CASSQDRGRRLSGNTIYF

D gene: -
clone size: many
V gene: TRBV7-2
J gene: TRBJ2-7
CDR3 DNA: TGTGCCAGCAGCCAACAGGGGGGGGCCTACGAGCAGTACTTC
CDR3 protein: CASSQQGGAYEQYF

D gene: -
clone size: -
V gene: TRBV7-8
J gene: TRBJ1-2
CDR3 DNA: TGTACCAGCAGCCCTAGGAGTGGGCCAAGCTATGGCTACACCTTC
CDR3 protein: CTSSPRSGPSYGYTF

D gene: TRBD1
clone size: many
V gene: TRBV6-5
J gene: TRBJ2-5
CDR3 DNA: TGTGCCAGCAGTTACAAGGGACAGGGGTTTGGACAAGAGACCCAGTACTTC
CDR3 protein: CASSYKGQGFGQETQYF

D gene: -
clone size: many
V gene: TRBV6-2/TRBV6-3
J gene: TRBJ1-2
CDR3 DNA: TGTGCCAGCGGACCAAGGGGGGGGTATGGCTACACCTTC
CDR3 protein: CASGPRGGYGYTF

D gene: -
clone size: many
V gene: TRBV6-5
J gene: TRBJ2-7
CDR3 DNA: TGTGCCAGCAGTCACTCCCACACCTCCTACGAGCAGTACTTC
CDR3 protein: CASSHSHTSYEQYF

D gene: TRBD1
clone size: -
V gene: TRBV7-2
J gene: TRBJ2-7
CDR3 DNA: TGTGCCAGCGGCTCAACCGGGACAGGGATCCACGAGCAGCACTTC
CDR3 protein: CASGSTGTGIHEQHF

D gene: TRBD2
clone size: many
V gene: TRBV7-2
J gene: TRBJ2-5
CDR3 DNA: TGTGCCAGCAGCCAGGTCGCAGCAGCGGGACTGCAAGAGACCCAGTACTTC
CDR3 protein: CASSQVAAAGLQETQYF

D gene: -
clone size: many
V gene: TRBV5-6
J gene: TRBJ1-6
CDR3 DNA: TGTGCCAGCAGCGAGTATGATGGGACCAATTCACCCCTCCACTTT
CDR3 protein: CASSEYDGTNSPLHF

D gene: -
clone size: many
V gene: TRBV19
J gene: TRBJ2-1
CDR3 DNA: TGTGCCAGTAGTAACCCCCCCGACTCCTACAATGAGCAGTTCTTC
CDR3 protein: CASSNPPDSYNEQFF

D gene: -
clone size: -
V gene: TRBV6-2/TRBV6-3
J gene: TRBJ1-4
CDR3 DNA: TGTGCCAGCAGTTACGAGCGGACTAATGAAAAACTGTTTTTT
CDR3 protein: CASSYERTNEKLFF

D gene: -
clone size: many
V gene: TRBV14
J gene: TRBJ2-1
CDR3 DNA: TGTGCCAGCAGCTACAGGGCCTACAATGAGCAGTTCTTC
CDR3 protein: CASSYRAYNEQFF

D gene: -
clone size: many
V gene: TRBV7-2
J gene: TRBJ1-2
CDR3 DNA: TGTGCCAGCAGCTTAGCCGAAGGGAGTGGCTACACCTTC
CDR3 protein: CASSLAEGSGYTF

D gene: -
clone size: once
V gene: TRBV2
J gene: TRBJ2-5
CDR3 DNA: TGTGCCAGCAGTGATAGAGGGAGGGAGACCCAGTACTTC
CDR3 protein: CASSDRGRETQYF

D gene: TRBD2
clone size: many
V gene: TRBV30
J gene: TRBJ2-3
CDR3 DNA: TGTGCCTGGAGCCTGGGACTAGCGGGAGGGGGAGATACGCAGTATTTT
CDR3 protein: CAWSLGLAGGGDTQYF

D gene: -
clone size: many
V gene: TRBV5-1
J gene: TRBJ2-7
CDR3 DNA: TGCGCCAGCTCAGGAAACTCCTACGAGCAGTACTTC
CDR3 protein: CASSGNSYEQYF

D gene: -
clone size: many
V gene: TRBV7-2
J gene: TRBJ2-7
CDR3 DNA: TGTGCCAGCAGCGACCGGACAGGAGGGGACGAGCAGTACTTC
CDR3 protein: CASSDRTGGDEQYF

D gene: TRBD2
clone size: many
V gene: TRBV27
J gene: TRBJ2-1
CDR3 DNA: TGTGCCAGCAGTCCCAAATCTGGGCTAGCGGGGTACAATGAGCAGTTCTTC
CDR3 protein: CASSPKSGLAGYNEQFF

D gene: -
clone size: many
V gene: TRBV30
J gene: TRBJ1-3
CDR3 DNA: TGTGCCTGGAGTATGCGGGGGAATACTGGAAACACCATATATTTT
CDR3 protein: CAWSMRGNTGNTIYF

D gene: -
clone size: many
V gene: TRBV27
J gene: TRBJ1-2
CDR3 DNA: TGTGCCAGCAGTTACATCGGGACACGAGATGGCTACACCTTC
CDR3 protein: CASSYIGTRDGYTF

D gene: -
clone size: -
V gene: TRBV30
J gene: TRBJ1-5
CDR3 DNA: TGTGCCTGGAGTGTAGGTCAGGGGATCCACGCCCAGCATTTT
CDR3 protein: CAWSVGQGIHAQHF

D gene: -
clone size: many
V gene: TRBV11-1
J gene: TRBJ2-1
CDR3 DNA: TGTGCCAGCAGCCAATACAATGAGCAGTTCTTC
CDR3 protein: CASSQYNEQFF

D gene: TRBD2
clone size: -
V gene: TRBV6-2/TRBV6-3
J gene: TRBJ2-5
CDR3 DNA: TGTGCCAGCAGTCACGCGGGAGGGCAAGAGACCCAGTACTTC
CDR3 protein: CASSHAGGQETQYF

D gene: TRBD2
clone size: -
V gene: TRBV4-1
J gene: TRBJ2-3
CDR3 DNA: TGCGCCAGCAGCTTACGACTCCCCATAATAGCGGGCATTGATACGCAGTATTTT
CDR3 protein: CASSLRLPIIAGIDTQYF

D gene: -
clone size: -
V gene: TRBV7-7
J gene: TRBJ2-5
CDR3 DNA: TGTGCCAGCAGCCCACAGGGTTTTCAAGAGACCCAGTACTTC
CDR3 protein: CASSPQGFQETQYF

D gene: TRBD2
clone size: -
V gene: TRBV11-1
J gene: TRBJ2-3
CDR3 DNA: TGTGCCAGCAGCTCACTAGCGGGGCGCACAGATACGCAGTATTTT
CDR3 protein: CASSSLAGRTDTQYF

D gene: TRBD1
clone size: few
V gene: TRBV4-2
J gene: TRBJ1-1
CDR3 DNA: TGTGCCAGCAGCCAACGAGCCGACAGGGGGGCTGAAGCTTTCTTT
CDR3 protein: CASSQRADRGAEAFF

D gene: TRBD1
clone size: many
V gene: TRBV5-1
J gene: TRBJ2-2
CDR3 DNA: TGCGCCAGCAGGAGTAACAGGGGCCAGGGGGCCGGGGAGCTGTTTTTT
CDR3 protein: CASRSNRGQGAGELFF

D gene: TRBD2
clone size: -
V gene: TRBV7-2
J gene: TRBJ2-5
CDR3 DNA: TGTGCCAGCAGCCTGACTAGCGGAGAGACCCAGTACTTC
CDR3 protein: CASSLTSGETQYF

D gene: TRBD1
clone size: -
V gene: TRBV14
J gene: TRBJ1-6
CDR3 DNA: TGTGCCAGCAGCCAAGAGTTAGGAGGGCCGCATGCCAGCAGTAGGACAGGGAGTAATTCACCCCTCCACTTT
CDR3 protein: CASSQELGGPHASSRTGSNSPLHF

D gene: -
clone size: -
V gene: TRBV24-1
J gene: TRBJ1-1
CDR3 DNA: TGTGCCAGCAGTTTCTTTGGGGTAACTGAAGCTTTCTTT
CDR3 protein: CASSFFGVTEAFF

D gene: -
clone size: -
V gene: TRBV19
J gene: TRBJ1-1
CDR3 DNA: TGTGCCAGTAGTCTATCGCCCGACACTGAAGCTTTCTTT
CDR3 protein: CASSLSPDTEAFF

D gene: -
clone size: -
V gene: TRBV9
J gene: TRBJ1-2
CDR3 DNA: TGTGCCAGCAGCGTGCCCCTCGTGGATGGAAACTATGGCTACACCTTC
CDR3 protein: CASSVPLVDGNYGYTF

D gene: TRBD2
clone size: -
V gene: TRBV2
J gene: TRBJ2-2
CDR3 DNA: TGTGCCAGCACCGGACTAGCGGTCACCGGGGAGCTGTTTTTT
CDR3 protein: CASTGLAVTGELFF

D gene: TRBD1
clone size: -
V gene: TRBV5-4
J gene: TRBJ1-2
CDR3 DNA: TGTGCCAGCAGCCCATCTTTCGACAGGGGCTATGGCTACACCTTC
CDR3 protein: CASSPSFDRGYGYTF

D gene: -
clone size: many
V gene: TRBV7-2
J gene: TRBJ2-7
CDR3 DNA: TGTGCCAGCAGCGCAACTCTGGGAGTAGCCTACGAGCAGTACTTC
CDR3 protein: CASSATLGVAYEQYF

D gene: TRBD2
clone size: -
V gene: TRBV7-3
J gene: TRBJ2-1
CDR3 DNA: TGTGCCAGCAGCGGGGGACTAGCGGGAAGGTCGGGTGAGCAGTTCTTC
CDR3 protein: CASSGGLAGRSGEQFF

D gene: TRBD1
clone size: many
V gene: TRBV6-1
J gene: TRBJ2-7
CDR3 DNA: TGTGCCAGCTTCGCCCCGGGACAGGGTGACGAGCAGTACTTC
CDR3 protein: CASFAPGQGDEQYF

D gene: -
clone size: many
V gene: TRBV29-1
J gene: TRBJ2-7
CDR3 DNA: TGCAGCGTTCAAGGCGGTGCCTACGAGCAGTACTTC
CDR3 protein: CSVQGGAYEQYF

D gene: -
clone size: -
V gene: TRBV15
J gene: TRBJ2-7
CDR3 DNA: TGTGCCACCAGCAGAGGGGGCGCAACCTACGAGCAGTACTTC
CDR3 protein: CATSRGGATYEQYF

D gene: -
clone size: -
V gene: TRBV7-3
J gene: TRBJ2-2
CDR3 DNA: TGTGCCAGCAGCTTAACTAGTGGATACACCAGGGAGCTGTTTTTT
CDR3 protein: CASSLTSGYTRELFF